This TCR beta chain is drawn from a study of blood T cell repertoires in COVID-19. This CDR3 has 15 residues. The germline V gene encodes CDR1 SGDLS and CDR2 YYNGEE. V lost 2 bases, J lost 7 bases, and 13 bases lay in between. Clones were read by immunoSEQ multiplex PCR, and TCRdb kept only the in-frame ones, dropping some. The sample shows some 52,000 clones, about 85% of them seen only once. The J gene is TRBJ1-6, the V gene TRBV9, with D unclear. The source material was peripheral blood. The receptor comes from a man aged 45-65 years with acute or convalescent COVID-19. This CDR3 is CASSVDAAANSPLHF. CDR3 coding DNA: TGTGCCAGCAGCGTGGATGCGGCTGCCAATTCACCCCTCCACTTT.